This T cell receptor (beta chain) stems from a study of human T cells and chemical hapten exposure. Study-level information: The study traced per-sample TCR yield variation mainly to small differences in pooled library volumes. Study-level points and caveats: No change in TCRs above 1 in 1000 frequency was produced by DPC sensitization.

From germline, CDR1 is LNHNV and CDR2 YYDKDF (reference sequence). The ends were cut back, 1 base at V and 3 bases at J, with 13 bases in the middle. The CDR3 extends over 15 amino acids. Time point defined: healthy volunteer bleed at 2 weeks. The authors extracted total RNA from unfractionated whole blood. Unique molecular identifiers were linked by the library to individual cDNA molecules. In the original analysis: Per-sample TCR counts ranged from about 23,224 to 750,000, median 95,638. TCRdb re-derived calls from the RACE reads in MiXCR, one entry per CDR3 protein. TCRdb's processing, not the authors' own work, is the source of the V and J calls. In the table there are about 50,000 distinct CDR3 sequences, around 4% of which are singletons. At least ten counts were recorded for this clonotype. What it binds is not known.

The V gene is TRBV15, the J gene TRBJ2-7; D is perhaps TRBD1 or TRBD2 (5 bases each). This receptor was taken from a female donor in good health. Some clones in this sample may be carry-over from other donors' samples. The sample consisted of whole blood. The CDR3 sequence: CATSRVGTGNYEQYF. Written as DNA, the CDR3 is TGTGCCACCAGCAGAGTGGGGACCGGGAACTACGAGCAGTACTTC.